This T cell receptor beta chain was identified during a study of shared clonotypes between healthy human individuals. Study results and caveats: Some clonotypes were shared by all four sorted-subset donors, while others were not shared. The non-shared ones had lower generation probabilities than the shared ones.

TCRdb's table, derived via immunoSEQ multiplex PCR, lists solely in-frame clones and lacks some. Of just over 2,000,000 clones in the sample, 85% to 95% were seen once. Notes on this clone: The antigen remains unidentified.

This receptor was identified in a man aged 18-30 years in good health. Sequencing used naive CD4+ T cells sorted from blood. The subset denotes: CD45RA+ positively selected.

The CDR3 DNA is TGCGCCAGCAGCCAGGCCTTGGGGGACAACTCTGGAAACACCATATATTTT. Translated: CASSQALGDNSGNTIYF. The chain carries TRBV4-3 and TRBJ1-3; a weak D match, TRBD1 (6 bases). V was clipped by 3 bases and J by 0 bases, with 15 bases between them. Germline values: CDR1 LGHNA, CDR2 YSLEER. The CDR3 has 17 amino acids.